The sample holds one count of the clone carrying this TCR beta chain. Its antigen is undetermined. Reverse transcription of extracted RNA yielded cDNA, which provided the sequencing template. Sequencing was performed with immunoSEQ multiplex PCR; in TCRdb, only in-frame clones are kept and a portion is missing. The sample lists about 180,000 clones, about 60% occurring once. It was from alopecia areata patients that lesional scalp punch biopsies and peripheral blood were collected. The data were taken from a study of CD8+ T cells in alopecia areata. Study details: Patients received oral tofacitinib, 5 to 10 mg twice daily, for moderate-to-severe alopecia areata.

General study points: Shared TCR sequences were less clear between patients than in mice, possibly partly from HLA diversity. Higher clonality than in normal scalp was seen in lesional scalp, especially alopecia totalis/universalis.

This CDR3 is built from 13 residues. V lost 0 bases and J 1 base, leaving 3 bases between the germline ends. Germline V lookup: CDR1 LNHDA, CDR2 SQIVND (reference sequence). The V call is TRBV19, the J call TRBJ1-1; D is unclear. This specimen consisted of CD4+ T cells sorted from blood, obtained at week 0. The TCR comes from a human donor with alopecia areata. CDR3 sequence reads: CASSIDRNTEAFF. DNA of the CDR3: TGTGCCAGTAGTATAGACAGGAACACTGAAGCTTTCTTT.